This TCR beta chain was captured in a study of cytomegalovirus exposure and HLA in healthy donors. The CDR3 length is 13 residues. Trimming at V came to 3 bases and at J to 8 bases, leaving 1 base not matched to a gene. CDR1 is ENHRY and CDR2 is SYGVKD in the germline V gene. A word on this clone: Its target is not known.

Study findings and constraints: HLA-A and HLA-B allele assignments for most subjects were reportedly predicted accurately using TCR beta sequences. When analyzed later, the rates of TCR association showed variation by HLA locus, with DRB1 the most and HLA-C the fewest.

Both 60 Vbeta primers and 13 Jbeta primers went into the PCR. Method: immunoSEQ multiplex PCR; TCRdb's copy keeps in-frame clones and lacks some. The table lists about 190,000 clones, 79% of them singletons. This clonotype was obtained from a woman between 18 and 29 years old in good health and CMV-seronegative. This chain links TRBV10-3 with TRBJ2-1; 10 bases match TRBD2. Sequencing was done on a sample of PBMCs. CDR3 protein: CAISEGTSDEQFF. Here the CDR3 DNA reads TGTGCCATCAGTGAAGGGACTAGCGATGAGCAGTTCTTC.